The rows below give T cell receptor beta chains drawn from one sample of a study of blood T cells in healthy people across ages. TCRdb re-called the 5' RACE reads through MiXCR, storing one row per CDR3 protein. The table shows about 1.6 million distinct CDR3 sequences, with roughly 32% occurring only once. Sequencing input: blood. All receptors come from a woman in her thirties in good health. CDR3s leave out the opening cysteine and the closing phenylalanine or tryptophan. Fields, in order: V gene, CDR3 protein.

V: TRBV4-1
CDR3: ASSQGPGGGDTEAF

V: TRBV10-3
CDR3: AINSGTGSYEQY

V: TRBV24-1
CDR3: ATRESGLDEQF

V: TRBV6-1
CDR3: ASSPPAAGRTDTQY

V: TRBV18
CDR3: ASSPLSSAGGLGGYT

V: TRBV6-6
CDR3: ASSYGALPRLSTEAF

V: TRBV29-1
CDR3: SVTLRGRPYEQY

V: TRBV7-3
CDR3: ASSLNGGGPQH

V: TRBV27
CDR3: ASSLFSGRAFNEQF

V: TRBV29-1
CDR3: SVDGAPSTDTQY

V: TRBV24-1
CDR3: ATSDSDPGEQF

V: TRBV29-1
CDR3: SVPGRPNEQF

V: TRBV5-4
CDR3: ASSLTDRGGEQY

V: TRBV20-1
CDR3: SARDPPSQF

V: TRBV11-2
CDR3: ASRITGTGWGAF

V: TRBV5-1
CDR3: ASSDYRGRSRSYT

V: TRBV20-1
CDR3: SASLGHEQF

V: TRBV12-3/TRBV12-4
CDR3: ASSLGPRGAMNTEAF

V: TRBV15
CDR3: ATSREPAGDYNEQF

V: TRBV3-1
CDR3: ASSQEYGYGYT

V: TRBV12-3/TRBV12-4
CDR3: ASSSRVEQY

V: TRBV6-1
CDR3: ASSEAPGLDETQY

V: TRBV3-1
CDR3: ASSQDGRSGGQETQY

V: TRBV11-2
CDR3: ASSSGQASYEQY

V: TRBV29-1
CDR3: GTIKPRNTEAF

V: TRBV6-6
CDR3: ASSPGTGRNTIY

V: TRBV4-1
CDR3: ASSQEDIPADEQY

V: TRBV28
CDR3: ASSLRAAEQF

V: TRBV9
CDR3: VSSVGLAGGETQY

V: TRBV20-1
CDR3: SLLGRTDTQY

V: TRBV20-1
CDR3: SARHTYEQY

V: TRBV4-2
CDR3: ASSQVAGHTGELF

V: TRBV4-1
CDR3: ASSTYRNQPQH

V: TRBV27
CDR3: ASRNPLQH

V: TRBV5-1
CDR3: ASSSGPAEGYEQY

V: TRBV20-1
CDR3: SAGDWPSTDTQY

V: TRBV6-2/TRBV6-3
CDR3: ASSYLLGGDQPQH

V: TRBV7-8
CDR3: ASSSFLTNNYGYT

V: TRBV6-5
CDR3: ASSFPSSGAVTYEQY

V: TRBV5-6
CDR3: ASSGGTSGRCEQY

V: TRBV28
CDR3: ASSSSRPNYGYT

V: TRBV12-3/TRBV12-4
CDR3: ASSRQGGSYEEY

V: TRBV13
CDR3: ASSSGTEPEAF

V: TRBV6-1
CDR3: ASSPGTINSDTQY

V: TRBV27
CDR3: ASRLAGVGRTDTQY

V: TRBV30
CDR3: AAGTEQF

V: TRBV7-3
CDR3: ASSQAGAGTDTQY

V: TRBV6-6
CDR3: ASTKSSLQETQY

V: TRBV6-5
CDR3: ASRGTTVKGGSSYNEQF